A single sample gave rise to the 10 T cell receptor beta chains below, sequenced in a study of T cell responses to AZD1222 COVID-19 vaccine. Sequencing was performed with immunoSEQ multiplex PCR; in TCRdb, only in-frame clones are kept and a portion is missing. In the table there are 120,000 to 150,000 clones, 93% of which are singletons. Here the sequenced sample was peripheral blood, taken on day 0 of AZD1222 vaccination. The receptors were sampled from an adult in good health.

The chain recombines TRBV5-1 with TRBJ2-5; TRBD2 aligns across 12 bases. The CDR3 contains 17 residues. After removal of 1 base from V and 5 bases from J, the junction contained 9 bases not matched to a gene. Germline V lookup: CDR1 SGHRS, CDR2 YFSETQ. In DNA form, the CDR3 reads TGCGCCAGCAGCTTGTCAGGACTAGCGGGGATATTGGAGACCCAGTACTTC. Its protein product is CASSLSGLAGILETQYF.

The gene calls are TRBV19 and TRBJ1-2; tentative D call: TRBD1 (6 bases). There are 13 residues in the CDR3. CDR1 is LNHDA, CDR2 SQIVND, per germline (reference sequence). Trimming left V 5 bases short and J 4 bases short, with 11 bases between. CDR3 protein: CASSPGDIYGYTF. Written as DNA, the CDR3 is TGTGCCAGTAGTCCAGGGGACATCTATGGCTACACCTTC.

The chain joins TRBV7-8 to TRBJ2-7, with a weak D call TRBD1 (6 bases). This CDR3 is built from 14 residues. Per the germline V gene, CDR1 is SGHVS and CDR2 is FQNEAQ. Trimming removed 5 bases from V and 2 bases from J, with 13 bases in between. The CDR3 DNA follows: TGTGCCAGCAGCCCAGACAGGAGCACCTACGAGCAGTACTTC. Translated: CASSPDRSTYEQYF.

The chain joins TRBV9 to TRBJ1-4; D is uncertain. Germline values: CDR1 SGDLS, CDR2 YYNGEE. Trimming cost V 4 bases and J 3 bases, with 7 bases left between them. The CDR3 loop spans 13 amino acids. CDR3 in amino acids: CASSPGSNEKLFF. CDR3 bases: TGTGCCAGCAGCCCGGGCTCTAATGAAAAACTGTTTTTT.

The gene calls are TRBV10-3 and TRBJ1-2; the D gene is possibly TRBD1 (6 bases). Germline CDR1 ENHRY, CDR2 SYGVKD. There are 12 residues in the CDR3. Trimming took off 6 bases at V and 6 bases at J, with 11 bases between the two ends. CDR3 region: CAISTGIHGYTF. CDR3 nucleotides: TGTGCCATCAGCACAGGGATCCATGGCTACACCTTC.

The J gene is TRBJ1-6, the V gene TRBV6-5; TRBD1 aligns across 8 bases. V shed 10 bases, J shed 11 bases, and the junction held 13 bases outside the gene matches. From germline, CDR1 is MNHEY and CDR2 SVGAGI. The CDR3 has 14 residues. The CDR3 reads CATQTGATLAPLHF. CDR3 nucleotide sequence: TGTGCCACCCAGACAGGGGCGACGTTGGCACCCCTCCACTTT.

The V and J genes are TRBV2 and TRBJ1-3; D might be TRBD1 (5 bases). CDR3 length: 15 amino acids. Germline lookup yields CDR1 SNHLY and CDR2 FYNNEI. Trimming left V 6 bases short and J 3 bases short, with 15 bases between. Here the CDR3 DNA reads TGTGCCAGCAGCGTCCCGGGGGGGAGTGGAAACACCATATATTTT. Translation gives CASSVPGGSGNTIYF.

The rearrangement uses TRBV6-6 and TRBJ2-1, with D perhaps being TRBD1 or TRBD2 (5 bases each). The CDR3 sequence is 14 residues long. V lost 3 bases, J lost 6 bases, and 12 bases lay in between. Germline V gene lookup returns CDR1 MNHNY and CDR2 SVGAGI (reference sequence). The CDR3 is CASSYLGVRNEQFF. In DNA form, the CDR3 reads TGTGCCAGCAGTTATTTGGGGGTCCGCAATGAGCAGTTCTTC.

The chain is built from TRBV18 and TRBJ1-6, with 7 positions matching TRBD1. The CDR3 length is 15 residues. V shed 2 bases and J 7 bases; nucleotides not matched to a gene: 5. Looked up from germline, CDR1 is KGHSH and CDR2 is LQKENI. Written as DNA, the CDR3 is TGTGCCAGCTCACCAGACCAGGGGGAAAATTCACCCCTCCACTTT. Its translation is CASSPDQGENSPLHF.

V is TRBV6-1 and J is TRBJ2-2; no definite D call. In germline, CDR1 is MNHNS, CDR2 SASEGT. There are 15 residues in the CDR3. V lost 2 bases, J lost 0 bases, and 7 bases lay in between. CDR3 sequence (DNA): TGTGCCAGCAGTGAAATGAGGACGAACACCGGGGAGCTGTTTTTT. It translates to CASSEMRTNTGELFF.